A single sample is the source of the 19 T cell receptor beta chains below, sequenced in a study of blood T cell repertoires in COVID-19. TCRdb keeps only in-frame clones here, not all; method: immunoSEQ multiplex PCR. The sample lists about 160,000 clones, about 80% occurring once. Material: peripheral blood. Receptor source: an older man who had recovered from COVID-19.

This clone was picked up a small number of times. The gene calls are TRBV11-1 and TRBJ2-3; D possibly corresponds to TRBD2 (5 bases). This CDR3 contains 14 residues. The germline V gene encodes CDR1 SGHAT and CDR2 FQDESV (reference sequence). The V and J ends lost 5 bases and 0 bases respectively, with 9 bases between them. The CDR3 sequence is CASSTSRSTDTQYF. DNA for the CDR3: TGTGCCAGCAGCACTAGTAGGAGCACAGATACGCAGTATTTT.

The chain combines TRBV5-6 with TRBJ1-1; TRBD1 aligns across 8 bases. The V segment lost 4 bases and the J segment 5 bases; nucleotides outside the gene matches: 7. The V gene's germline CDR1 is SGHDT and CDR2 YYEEEE. The CDR3 is 14 amino acids. The CDR3: CASSKRQGWTEAFF. CDR3 DNA: TGTGCCAGCAGCAAACGACAGGGGTGGACTGAAGCTTTCTTT.

This sequence joins TRBV4-1 and TRBJ2-1; 7 positions agree with TRBD2. The germline V gene encodes CDR1 MGHRA and CDR2 YSYEKL. The V segment lost 5 bases and the J segment 10 bases; nucleotides outside the gene matches: 17. The CDR3 consists of 16 residues. The CDR3, as DNA: TGCGCCAGCAGCTACCGGGGGGACCCCCAAGGGTCGGAGCAGTTCTTC. Translating it yields CASSYRGDPQGSEQFF.

The gene calls are TRBV3-1 (or the pseudogene TRBV3-2) and TRBJ2-7, with D possibly TRBD2 on 5 matching bases. This CDR3 is 13 amino acids long. From germline, CDR1 is LGHDT and CDR2 YNNKEL (reference sequence). The V gene lost 4 bases and the J gene lost 1 base, with 8 bases spanning the gap. The CDR3 coding sequence is TGTGCCAGCAGCCTCGGACTTTCCTACGAGCAGTACTTC. Amino acid sequence: CASSLGLSYEQYF.

This chain joins TRBV7-9 and TRBJ1-1, with 8 bases lining up with TRBD1. The CDR3 is made up of 14 amino acids. The ends lost 6 bases at V and 3 bases at J; junction bases unmatched: 6. Germline-derived CDR1 and CDR2 are SEHNR and FQNEAQ (reference sequence). CDR3 residues: CASRETGEHTEAFF. CDR3 sequence (DNA): TGTGCCAGCAGGGAGACAGGGGAACACACTGAAGCTTTCTTT.

CDR3 region: CASSVGQFGNTIYF. Here the CDR3 DNA reads TGTGCCAGCAGCGTAGGGCAATTTGGAAACACCATATATTTT. V and J are TRBV9 and TRBJ1-3; D is ambiguous. V shed 0 bases and J shed 3 bases, with 7 bases lying between them. The CDR3 sequence is 14 residues long. Germline CDR1 reads SGDLS; CDR2 reads YYNGEE.

The chain has TRBV27 and TRBJ2-7, with 9 bases matching TRBD1. V dropped 0 bases and J dropped 6; count of bases not matched to a gene: 3. The CDR3 consists of 14 residues. The V gene's germline CDR1 is MNHEY and CDR2 SMNVEV (reference sequence). The CDR3 DNA sequence: TGTGCCAGCAGTTTATCGGGACAGGGCCTCGAGCAGTACTTC. Translated, it gives CASSLSGQGLEQYF.

V is TRBV12-5 and J is TRBJ2-7; 9 bases match TRBD2. V dropped 5 bases and J dropped 2; count of bases not matched to a gene: 4. In germline, CDR1 is LGHNT, CDR2 FRNRAP. The CDR3 is made up of 14 amino acids. CDR3: CASGEREATYEQYF. Here the CDR3 DNA reads TGTGCTAGTGGTGAGCGGGAGGCCACCTACGAGCAGTACTTC.

The chain uses TRBV5-1 and TRBJ2-1; 7 bases map to TRBD1. Germline CDR1 and CDR2: SGHRS and YFSETQ. CDR3 length equals 19 residues. The trim removed 4 bases at V and 9 bases at J, leaving 25 bases unmatched. DNA of the CDR3: TGCGCCAGCAGCCGTCCACGACAACTAGGGGGCCCCTTGATGGGTGAGCAGTTCTTC. It translates to CASSRPRQLGGPLMGEQFF.

The V and J genes are TRBV18 and TRBJ1-1, with 8 nucleotides matching TRBD1. The V gene end was trimmed by 3 bases and the J gene end by 6 bases; junction bases not matched to a gene: 9. CDR3 length: 15 amino acids. Germline V gene sequence: CDR1 KGHSH, CDR2 LQKENI. The chain's CDR3 is CASSPVRQGASEAFF. Written as DNA, the CDR3 is TGTGCCAGCTCACCGGTAAGGCAGGGGGCTTCTGAAGCTTTCTTT. Drawing the rest from reference TRBV18 and TRBJ1-1, the complete variable domain is NAGVMQNPRHLVRRRGQEARLRCSPMKGHSHVYWYRQLPEEGLKFMVYLQKENIIDESGMPKERFSAEFPKEGPSILRIQQVVRGDSAAYFCASSPVRQGASEAFFGQGTRLTVV.

This clone was detected once. The J gene is TRBJ2-6, the V gene TRBV13; 10 bases match TRBD1. There are 16 residues in the CDR3. J gave up 3 bases and V 4 bases, and 3 bases lay outside the gene matches. The germline CDR1 and CDR2 sequences are PRHDT and FYEKMQ (reference sequence). DNA for the CDR3: TGTGCCAGCAGCTCCGACAGGGGGCTTGGGGCCAACGTCCTGACTTTC. Amino acid sequence: CASSSDRGLGANVLTF.

In this sample, this clone turned up a few times. Written as DNA, the CDR3 is TGTGCCAGCAGTTACTCGAGGCGGGCAGCCTACGAGCAGTACTTC. As protein: CASSYSRRAAYEQYF. J is TRBJ2-7 and V is TRBV6-5; D perhaps matches TRBD2 (5 bases). Germline V gene sequence: CDR1 MNHEY, CDR2 SVGAGI. Trimming removed 0 bases from V and 2 bases from J, with 11 bases in between. The CDR3 spans 15 residues.

This clone was detected only once. This sequence joins TRBV6-1 and TRBJ2-7; D is unresolved. Germline CDR1 and CDR2: MNHNS and SASEGT. The CDR3 contains 13 residues. V lost 3 bases and J lost 2, with 8 bases in between. CDR3 amino acids: CASSDWAPYEQYF. The CDR3 DNA reads TGTGCCAGCAGTGATTGGGCTCCCTACGAGCAGTACTTC.

As for this clone: One end of the junction is discordant with germline, which a read error may explain. The genes are TRBV12-5 and TRBJ2-1, with D unresolved. Per the germline V gene, CDR1 is LGHNT and CDR2 is FRNRAP. The CDR3 consists of 13 residues. The CDR3 loop is CASGLVAASERFF. DNA for the CDR3: TGTGCTAGTGGTTTGGTAGCCGCTTCCGAGCGGTTCTTC.

This clone has a count of ten or more. The chain carries TRBV3-1 (or the pseudogene TRBV3-2) and TRBJ2-5; possibly TRBD2 for D (6 bases). Germline CDR1 reads LGHDT; CDR2 reads YNNKEL (reference sequence). The CDR3 runs 17 residues. Trimming cost V 0 bases and J 5 bases, with 19 bases left between them. CDR3 amino acids: CASSQDSRSGVPETQYF. CDR3 in DNA: TGTGCCAGCAGCCAAGATTCCAGGTCGGGAGTCCCTGAGACCCAGTACTTC.

This rearrangement joins TRBV28 to TRBJ1-5, with unresolved D. CDR1 and CDR2 from the germline V gene are MDHEN and SYDVKM. V was trimmed by 4 bases and J by 0 bases, leaving 13 bases between them. CDR3 length equals 16 residues. The CDR3 DNA sequence: TGTGCCAGCAGTTCTTCACAGTTATATAGCAATCAGCCCCAGCATTTT. Translating it yields CASSSSQLYSNQPQHF.

V usage is TRBV5-5 and J usage is TRBJ2-6; a weak D match, TRBD1 (5 bases). This CDR3 is built from 19 residues. Germline V CDR1 and CDR2: SGHKS, YYEKEE (reference sequence). The V and J ends lost 0 bases and 0 bases respectively, with 16 bases between them. CDR3 DNA: TGTGCCAGCAGCTTGGGATGGCAGGGTCCTCTCTCTGGGGCCAACGTCCTGACTTTC. Amino acids: CASSLGWQGPLSGANVLTF.

This chain links TRBV6-2 or TRBV6-3 with TRBJ1-3; TRBD1 might be the D (5 bases). Trimming cost V 1 base and J 10 bases, with 11 bases left between them. CDR1 is MNHEY, CDR2 SVGEGT, per germline. This CDR3 region has 13 residues. The CDR3 loop is CASSYFDGGTIYF. CDR3 bases: TGTGCCAGCAGTTACTTCGACGGGGGGACCATATATTTT.

This chain connects TRBV7-8 to TRBJ1-4, with a weak D call TRBD1 (6 bases). Germline loops: CDR1 SGHVS, CDR2 FQNEAQ. The CDR3 runs to 16 residues. Trimming left V 2 bases short and J 8 bases short, with 18 bases between. The CDR3 bases are TGTGCCAGCAGCTTACTGCAGGGGTACCTAGGAGAAAAACTGTTTTTT. Translated, it gives CASSLLQGYLGEKLFF.